This TCR beta chain was found in a study of blood T cell repertoires in COVID-19 (dated by TCRdb to 2019 to 2021). Background for the entire study: The collaborator samples originated in the United States, Italy and Spain and spanned the acute and convalescent phases of COVID-19. The prospective study material was composed of cDNA or gDNA derived from T cells, B-cell-depleted T cells, or PBMCs. Deeply sampled blood TCRbeta repertoires from subjects exposed to, actively infected with, or recovered from COVID-19 were included in the dataset. The repertoires were made available in a free public database intended to serve as a resource for research on the immune response to SARS-CoV-2. The samples were drawn from two sources: the first 160 participants of the ongoing ImmuneRACE study, and over 950 subjects contributed by 6 global collaborators. Nearly every sample came with metadata listing a de-identified subject ID, COVID-19 status, age in years and sex. Where available, HLA class I and class II types were obtained from metadata supplied by the sample provider rather than from assay-based typing. Overall results and qualifications from the work: The quantity of clinical and demographic metadata differed by source and by participant and was supplied without curation.

V is reduced by 3 bases and J by 2 bases, leaving a spacing of 11 bases between them. CDR1 and CDR2 (SGHRS, YFSETQ) derive from the germline V gene. The CDR3 holds 15 amino acids from the cysteine to the phenylalanine. Of the read, only the CDR3 DNA is kept; its 45 bases are in frame from base 1. Participants in the prospective study were aged roughly 18 to 100 years, lived in about two dozen United States geographic areas, and enrolled through a virtual design. In the prospective study, participants were assigned to cohorts based on the clinical history participants reported in a screening survey and a study questionnaire. In the prospective study, mobile phlebotomists collected whole blood, serum and a nasopharyngeal or oropharyngeal swab from each participant. Participants in the prospective study had the option to provide additional blood draws and questionnaires over a roughly 2-month period. Blood samples from the prospective study were shipped frozen or at room temperature prior to DNA extraction.

The immunoSEQ Assay, a bias-controlled multiplex PCR, was used to amplify TCRbeta CDR3 regions from genomic DNA. Under the source paper's analysis protocol: The number of nucleated cells in each sample was estimated by amplification of reference gene primers within the assay. Sequence reads were collapsed and filtered to measure the absolute abundance of every unique TCRbeta CDR3 rearrangement. For each sample, productive Simpson clonality was calculated by taking the square root of Simpson's diversity index across productive rearrangements. Entries here come from immuneACCESS through TCRdb and include only in-frame sequences with V and J called. Some clones fail to appear in such tables; in the studies checked, an unresolved V gene covers under half of the shortfall, and the cause of the remainder is unknown. V, J and clone size derive from that table, while D and trimming were established from the DNA sequence. Present in this sample are roughly 250,000 clones, roughly 93% of which were seen just once. The leading ten clones occupy 2.3% of the sample.

Notes on this clone: Its binding antigen is unknown. No much larger clone is present one base from it, and per-base qualities are unavailable.

The sequenced sample consisted of PBMCs or T cells enriched from blood (not recorded which). The source is a woman aged 35 to 49 with acute COVID-19. The rearrangement combines TRBV5-1 with TRBJ2-2; tentative D gene TRBD2, with 5 bases matching. In nucleotides, the sequence is TGCGCCAGCAGCTCCTCGGGGTTTAACACCGGGGAGCTGTTTTTT. Translated, it reads CASSSSGFNTGELFF. The entire variable domain, with the stretches around the CDR3 drawn from the reference TRBV5-1 and TRBJ2-2 proteins, is KAGVTQTPRYLIKTRGQQVTLSCSPISGHRSVSWYQQTPGQGLQFLFEYFSETQRNKGNFPGRFSGRQFSNSRSEMNVSTLELGDSALYLCASSSSGFNTGELFFGEGSRLTVL.